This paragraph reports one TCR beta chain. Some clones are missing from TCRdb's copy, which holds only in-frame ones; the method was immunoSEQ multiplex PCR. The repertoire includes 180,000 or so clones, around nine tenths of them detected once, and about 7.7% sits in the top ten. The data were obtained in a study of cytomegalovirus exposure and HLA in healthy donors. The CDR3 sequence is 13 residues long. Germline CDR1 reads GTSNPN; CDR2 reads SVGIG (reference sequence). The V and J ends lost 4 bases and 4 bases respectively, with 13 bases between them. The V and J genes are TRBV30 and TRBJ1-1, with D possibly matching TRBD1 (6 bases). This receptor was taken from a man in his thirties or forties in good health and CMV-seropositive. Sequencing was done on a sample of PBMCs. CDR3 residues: CAWIGGPGTEAFF. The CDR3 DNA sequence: TGTGCCTGGATTGGGGGGCCTGGCACTGAAGCTTTCTTT.